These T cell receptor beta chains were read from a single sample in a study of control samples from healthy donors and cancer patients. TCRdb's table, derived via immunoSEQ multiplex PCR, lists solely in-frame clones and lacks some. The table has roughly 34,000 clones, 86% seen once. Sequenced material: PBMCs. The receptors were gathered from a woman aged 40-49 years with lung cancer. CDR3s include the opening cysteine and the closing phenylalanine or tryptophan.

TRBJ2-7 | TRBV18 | CASSPSGTADYEQYF
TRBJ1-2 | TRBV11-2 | CASSKGSGTEYGYTF
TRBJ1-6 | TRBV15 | CATSRDAESSPLHF
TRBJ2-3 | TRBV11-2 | CASRRGLAGADTQYF
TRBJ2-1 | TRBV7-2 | CASSLDWLNEEQFF
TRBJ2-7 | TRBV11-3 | CASSFEGTIPYEQYF
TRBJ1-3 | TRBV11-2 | CASSLAKGGNTIYF
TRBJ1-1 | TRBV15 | CATRGMDRDNEAFF
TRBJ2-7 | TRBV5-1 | CASSQRTDTYEQYF
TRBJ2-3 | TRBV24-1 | CATSDRDRGPGDTQYF
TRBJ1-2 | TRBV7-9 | CASSPRARTEDYGYTF
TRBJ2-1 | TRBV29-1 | CSVERRNEQFF
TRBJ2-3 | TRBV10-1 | CASSESWSGPRGTQYF
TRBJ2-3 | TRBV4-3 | CASSLNGFTDTQYF
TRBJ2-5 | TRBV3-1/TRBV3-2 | CASSQEGSGGHQGTQYF
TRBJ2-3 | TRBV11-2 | CASSLGAADTQYF
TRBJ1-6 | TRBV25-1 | CAGSSQEGRSSPLHF
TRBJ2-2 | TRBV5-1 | CASSTNRDYSLFF
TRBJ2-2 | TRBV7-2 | CASSLVQPNTGELFF
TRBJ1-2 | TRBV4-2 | CASSPLDGPYGYTF
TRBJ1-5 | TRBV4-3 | CASSQGAANSNQPQHF
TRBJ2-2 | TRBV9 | CASSVARAGANTGELFF
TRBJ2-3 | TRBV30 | CAWSSGTSGTDTQYF
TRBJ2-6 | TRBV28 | CASSHLGPGANVLTF
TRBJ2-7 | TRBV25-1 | CASSGRGNRGSYEQYF
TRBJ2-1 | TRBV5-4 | CASRDLAGVGNEQFF
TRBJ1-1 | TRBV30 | CAWSVARGRTEAFF
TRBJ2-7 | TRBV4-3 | CASSQQGRQPYEQYF
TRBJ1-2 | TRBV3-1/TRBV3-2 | CASSSRVDGYTF
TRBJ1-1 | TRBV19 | CASRRTGNTEAFF
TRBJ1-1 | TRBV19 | CASSRTGGRRITEAFF
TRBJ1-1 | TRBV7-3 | CASSPDGVVTEAFF
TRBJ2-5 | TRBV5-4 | CASSPPWDQETQYF
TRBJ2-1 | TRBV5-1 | CASSFTSGGSYNEQFF
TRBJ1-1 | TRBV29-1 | CSVSGAPAYGAEAFF
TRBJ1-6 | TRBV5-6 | CASSLRPYSPLHF
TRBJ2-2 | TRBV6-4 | CASSDSDTGELFF
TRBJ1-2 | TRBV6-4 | CASSADRGYGYTF
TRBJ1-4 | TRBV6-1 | CASSEAGGFNEKLFF
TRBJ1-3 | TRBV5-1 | CASRLQGDGNTIYF
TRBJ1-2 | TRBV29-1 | CSGGEDNYGYTF
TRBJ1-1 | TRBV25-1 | CASRRGANTEAFF
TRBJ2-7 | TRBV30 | CAWKGTGFGEQYF
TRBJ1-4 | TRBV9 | CASSSRGERGEKLFF
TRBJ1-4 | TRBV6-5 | CASSKGRTNEKLFF
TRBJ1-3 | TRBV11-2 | CASSLVAGRGNTIYF
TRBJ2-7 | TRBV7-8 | CASSQGNLGEQYF
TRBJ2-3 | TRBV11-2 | CASSPPGLINTQYF
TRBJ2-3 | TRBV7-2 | CASSRGVSTDTQYF
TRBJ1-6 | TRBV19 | CASNLGRLRSSYNSPLHF
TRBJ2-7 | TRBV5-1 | CASSLGQGGYEQYF